These 7 T cell receptor beta chains originate from one sample sequenced in a study of blood T cell repertoires in COVID-19. The repertoire was sequenced with immunoSEQ multiplex PCR; TCRdb's copy has only in-frame clones and lacks some. The data show approximately 250,000 clones, with 80% to 95% seen just once and 0.83% held by the top ten. The material sequenced was peripheral blood. The receptor set was obtained from a man younger than 45 with COVID-19, enrolled during active disease.

The V gene is TRBV5-1, the J gene TRBJ2-3, with 13 bases aligning to TRBD2. The CDR3 runs to 18 residues. Germline CDR1 reads SGHRS; CDR2 reads YFSETQ. The V segment lost 4 bases and the J segment 5 bases; nucleotides outside the gene matches: 13. The CDR3 is CASSPRLAGGNPRDTQYF. The CDR3 DNA is TGCGCCAGCAGCCCAAGACTAGCGGGGGGCAATCCGAGAGATACGCAGTATTTT.

The chain is built from TRBV24-1 and TRBJ2-3; 7 bases fit TRBD1. With 2 bases clipped from V and 2 bases from J, the junction kept 3 bases outside the gene matches. CDR3 size: 15 residues. From germline, CDR1 is KGHDR and CDR2 SFDVKD. CDR3: CATSDSRGSTDTQYF. DNA for the CDR3: TGTGCCACCAGTGATTCCAGGGGGTCCACAGATACGCAGTATTTT.

The sample holds one count of this clone. The chain uses TRBV28 and TRBJ2-7, with 7 bases lining up with TRBD2. Unmatched junction bases numbered 10, after V lost 6 bases and J lost 2 bases. From germline, CDR1 is MDHEN and CDR2 SYDVKM. This CDR3 region has 15 residues. The CDR3 here is CASSFRLADPYEQYF. CDR3 DNA sequence: TGTGCCAGCAGCTTTCGGCTAGCGGATCCCTACGAGCAGTACTTC.

This clone came up once. This chain joins TRBV6-5 and TRBJ2-7; 9 bases match TRBD1. Germline V gene lookup returns CDR1 MNHEY and CDR2 SVGAGI. J lost 1 base, V lost 4 bases, and 8 bases had no gene match. CDR3 length: 16 amino acids. As DNA, the CDR3 is TGTGCCAGCAGTTTAGTAGGGACAGGGCCTTCCTACGAGCAGTACTTC. This translates into CASSLVGTGPSYEQYF.

The chain is built from TRBV9 and TRBJ1-3; D possibly corresponds to TRBD1 (5 bases). The germline CDR1 and CDR2 sequences are SGDLS and YYNGEE. This CDR3 is built from 12 residues. Deletions cut 4 bases from V and 8 bases from J, with 10 bases between. CDR3 nucleotides: TGTGCCAGCAGCACCACCAGGGACACCATATATTTT. Protein sequence: CASSTTRDTIYF.

The chain carries TRBV7-9 and TRBJ2-1; 7 nucleotides align to TRBD1. The CDR3 length is 12 residues. Per germline, CDR1 SEHNR and CDR2 FQNEAQ (reference sequence). V lost 1 base and J lost 15; bases outside the gene matches: 6. As DNA, the CDR3 is TGTGCCAGCAGCTTAGAGGGGGCCATAGGGTTCTTC. Protein sequence: CASSLEGAIGFF.

A single count supports this clone. The gene calls are TRBV9 and TRBJ2-2; 7 nucleotides align to TRBD2. V lost 4 bases and J lost 3; bases outside the gene matches: 6. CDR3 length equals 15 residues. CDR1 is SGDLS, CDR2 YYNGEE, per germline. The CDR3 loop is CASSSSLADTGELFF. DNA for the CDR3: TGTGCCAGCAGCTCTTCCCTAGCGGACACCGGGGAGCTGTTTTTT.